The entry below gives a single T cell receptor beta chain sequence along with its context. Its antigen is not identified. Germline CDR1 SQVTM, CDR2 ANQGSEA. CDR3 length equals 12 residues. The V and J ends lost 3 bases and 8 bases respectively, with 13 bases between them. This specimen comes from a study of post-analysis software for immune sequencing data. Study-level background: Courses of disease covered relapsing-remitting, secondary progressive and progressive-relapsing multiple sclerosis. The study, taken as a whole, reports: Roughly five TRBV segments appeared more often in patients than in controls, and TRBV5-6, TRBV5-1 and TRBV20-1 were among these. People with multiple sclerosis had a significantly lower normalized Chao1 diversity than controls did.

Unique molecular identifiers were built into the TCR beta cDNA libraries. The yield from around 1 to 10 million T cells was around 500,000 cDNA molecules in total. MiXCR, applied by TCRdb to the PCR reads, yields one record per CDR3 protein. This sample yields fewer than 550,000 distinct CDR3 sequences, of which 34% are seen a single time; approximately 5.4% belongs to the top ten. This clonotype originated in a girl aged 2-17 years with multiple sclerosis. The chain employs TRBV29-1 and TRBJ1-2; D might be TRBD1 (6 bases). Material for sequencing was blood. The CDR3 sequence: CSVDSGGRGYTF. CDR3 nucleotides: TGCAGCGTTGATTCGGGGGGCCGAGGCTACACCTTC.